Included here is one T cell receptor (beta chain) sequence, with context. The source of the sample is a study of shared clonotypes between healthy human individuals. The germline gives CDR1 SQVTM, CDR2 ANQGSEA. V lost 8 bases to trimming and J lost 4 bases, with 11 bases between them. The CDR3 is made up of 11 amino acids. Per the authors' pipeline: ImmunoSEQ yielded junction-only sequences lacking quality scores, so filtering differed. Sequencing was performed with immunoSEQ multiplex PCR; in TCRdb, only in-frame clones are kept and a portion is missing. The V and J calls and clone size come from that table; D and trimming were worked out from the DNA. The table includes roughly 2.2 million clones, over 85% detected once.

The source material was naive CD4+ T cells from PBMCs. As for subset: CD45RA+ positively selected. The source of this sequence is a man aged 18-30 years in good health. Some clones in this sample may be carry-over from other donors' samples. This chain joins TRBV29-1 and TRBJ1-2, with D unresolved. The CDR3 DNA reads TGCAGCTCTTTCGCCGTCTATGGCTACACCTTC. This translates into CSSFAVYGYTF.